These T cell receptor beta chains were read from a single sample in a study of OX40 agonist ivuxolimab in advanced cancers. Sequenced by immunoSEQ multiplex PCR; TCRdb stores in-frame clones only, minus some. The data contain about 58,000 clones, approximately 87% of them singletons. Sequenced here: CD4+ or CD8+ T cells sorted from blood, sampled in a trial of the OX40 agonist ivuxolimab. All receptors derive from an adult with an advanced solid tumor such as melanoma, head and neck, liver or kidney cancer. Both conserved end residues are part of each CDR3. The D gene is left open where the match is weak. Rows give clone size only sometimes, using once, few, many, or a class for an expanded clone.

TRBD1,TRBJ1-6,TRBV27,-,CASSFDRGNSPLHF,TGTGCCAGCAGTTTCGACAGGGGAAATTCACCCCTCCACTTT
-,TRBJ1-2,TRBV4-2,-,CASSQESGRLSNYGYTF,TGTGCCAGCAGCCAAGAAAGTGGCAGGCTCTCTAACTATGGCTACACCTTC
TRBD1,TRBJ2-2,TRBV6-5,-,CARTSGTENTGELFF,TGTGCCAGGACATCCGGGACAGAGAACACCGGGGAGCTGTTTTTT
TRBD1,TRBJ1-2,TRBV28,once,CASSGTGYGYTF,TGTGCCAGCAGTGGGACAGGCTATGGCTACACCTTC
-,TRBJ2-7,TRBV7-2,-,CASSLGDEQYF,TGTGCCAGCAGCTTAGGTGACGAGCAGTACTTC
TRBD2,TRBJ2-5,TRBV13,-,CASSLGAGVQETQYF,TGTGCCAGCAGCTTAGGAGCGGGGGTCCAAGAGACCCAGTACTTC
-,TRBJ2-5,TRBV5-1,-,CASSLAVVREETQYF,TGCGCCAGCAGCTTGGCTGTAGTCCGAGAAGAGACCCAGTACTTC
-,TRBJ2-7,TRBV28,medium-sized,CASSESYEQYF,TGTGCCAGCAGTGAGAGCTACGAGCAGTACTTC
-,TRBJ1-6,TRBV28,-,CASIPHPKGDYNSPLHF,TGTGCCAGCATCCCTCACCCGAAGGGGGATTATAATTCACCCCTCCACTTT
-,TRBJ2-7,TRBV20-1,-,CSVASRGQYF,TGCAGTGTTGCATCCAGGGGGCAGTACTTC
TRBD2,TRBJ2-5,TRBV4-2,-,CASSQTGTSEVTQYF,TGTGCCAGCAGCCAAACGGGGACTAGCGAGGTGACCCAGTACTTC
TRBD1,TRBJ1-2,TRBV9,-,CASSASTGGYGYTF,TGTGCCAGCAGCGCCTCGACAGGGGGGTATGGCTACACCTTC
-,TRBJ2-7,TRBV18,-,CASSPSYTAYEQYF,TGTGCCAGCTCACCGTCCTACACAGCCTACGAGCAGTACTTC
-,TRBJ2-5,TRBV6-1,-,CASSAPWQQETQYF,TGTGCCAGCAGCGCCCCCTGGCAGCAAGAGACCCAGTACTTC
-,TRBJ1-4,TRBV6-6,once,CASRSLGNEKLFF,TGTGCCAGCAGGAGCCTGGGTAATGAAAAACTGTTTTTT
TRBD2,TRBJ2-7,TRBV7-9,few,CASSLGVGTTYEQYF,TGTGCCAGCAGCCTAGGGGTAGGGACTACCTACGAGCAGTACTTC
-,TRBJ2-3,TRBV2,-,CASKVRGRNTDTQYF,TGTGCCAGCAAAGTCAGAGGGCGGAACACAGATACGCAGTATTTT
-,TRBJ1-2,TRBV5-8,-,CASSGGRGSYGYTF,TGTGCCAGCAGCGGGGGTCGTGGCAGCTATGGCTACACCTTC
TRBD2,TRBJ2-3,TRBV4-3,once,CASSQDNGGARDTQYF,TGCGCCAGCAGCCAAGATAACGGGGGGGCTAGGGATACGCAGTATTTT
TRBD1,TRBJ1-4,TRBV5-1,-,CASSLEQGAKVRLFF,TGCGCCAGCAGCTTGGAACAGGGGGCGAAGGTTAGGCTGTTTTTT